The next 20 T cell receptor beta chains were all read from a single sample in a study of type 1 regulatory T cells. TCRdb fed the reads into MiXCR, producing one record per CDR3 protein. The sample consists of about 97,000 distinct CDR3 sequences, roughly 28% of them appearing once. The specimen was CD4+ T cells, either the whole sample or a sorted fraction (not recorded which). The receptor set was obtained from a human donor in good health.

The V call is TRBV20-1, the J call TRBJ2-7; 7 bases are a match to TRBD1. Trimming removed 3 bases from V and 3 bases from J; junction bases left unmatched: 5. This CDR3 comprises 13 residues. Germline-derived CDR1 and CDR2 are DFQATT and SNEGSKA (reference sequence). CDR3: CSASRDRLYEQYF. In DNA form, the CDR3 reads TGCAGTGCTAGTAGGGACAGACTCTACGAGCAGTACTTC.

This chain connects TRBV3-1 to TRBJ2-5; 7 bases agree with TRBD2. The CDR3 is 18 amino acids. CDR1 is LGHDT, CDR2 YNNKEL, per germline (reference sequence). V trimming: 4 bases; J trimming: 2 bases; junction bases outside the gene matches: 16. The CDR3 DNA is TGTGCCAGCAGCCCCAGCGGGTTTGGGGCTAGCGGACAAGAGACCCAGTACTTC. Its translation is CASSPSGFGASGQETQYF.

This clonotype has a handful of counts. This chain links TRBV14 with TRBJ1-6; D gene unclear. With 4 bases removed from V and 5 bases from J, the gap between germline ends came to 12 bases. CDR3 length: 15 residues. Per germline, CDR1 SGHDN and CDR2 FVKESK. The CDR3, as DNA: TGTGCCAGCAGCCGACGGCGGGCAGATAATTCACCCCTCCACTTT. It yields the protein CASSRRRADNSPLHF.

V usage is TRBV24-1 and J usage is TRBJ1-1, with D possibly being TRBD1 (5 bases). The CDR3 consists of 13 residues. From germline, CDR1 is KGHDR and CDR2 SFDVKD. Deletions cut 9 bases from V and 4 bases from J, with 14 bases between. CDR3 in DNA: TGTGCCACCTCCGTTGGTGGGGGCACTGAAGCTTTCTTT. Amino acids: CATSVGGGTEAFF.

The V call is TRBV29-1, the J call TRBJ1-3; unclear D gene. The CDR3 sequence is 13 residues long. V lost 5 bases and J 0 bases, leaving 8 bases between the germline ends. CDR1 SQVTM and CDR2 ANQGSEA come from the germline V gene. CDR3 residues: CSVTDFSGNTIYF. In DNA, the CDR3 is TGCAGCGTTACCGATTTCTCTGGAAACACCATATATTTT. Full variable domain (rest looked up from reference TRBV29-1 and TRBJ1-3): SAVISQKPSRDICQRGTSLTIQCQVDSQVTMMFWYRQQPGQSLTLIATANQGSEATYESGFVIDKFPISRPNLTFSTLTVSNMSPEDSSIYLCSVTDFSGNTIYFGEGSWLTVV.

J is TRBJ2-7 and V is TRBV7-2; D is tentatively TRBD1 or TRBD2 (5 bases each). V was trimmed by 4 bases and J by 7 bases, leaving 17 bases between them. There are 14 residues in the CDR3. Germline values: CDR1 SGHTA, CDR2 FQGNSA. CDR3 sequence (DNA): TGTGCCAGCAGCTCCTTTAGGGGCCGGGGAGAGCAGTACTTC. It codes for CASSSFRGRGEQYF.

This clonotype showed up just a few times. The chain links TRBV7-2 to TRBJ1-2, with a weak D call TRBD1 (5 bases). The length of the CDR3 is 12 residues. V shed 3 bases and J shed 8 bases, with 10 bases lying between them. In germline, CDR1 is SGHTA, CDR2 FQGNSA. The CDR3 bases are TGTGCCAGCAGCTTCGGACACGCAGGCTACACCTTC. Protein: CASSFGHAGYTF. The variable domain in full, with the rest retrieved from reference TRBV7-2 and TRBJ1-2, is GAGVSQSPSNKVTEKGKDVELRCDPISGHTALYWYRQSLGQGLEFLIYFQGNSAPDKSGLPSDRFSAERTGGSVSTLTIQRTQQEDSAVYLCASSFGHAGYTFGSGTRLTVV.

The chain has TRBV29-1 and TRBJ2-7, with D perhaps matching TRBD1 (6 bases). V gave up 5 bases and J gave up 3 bases, with 8 bases separating them. In germline, CDR1 is SQVTM, CDR2 ANQGSEA. This CDR3 comprises 11 residues. CDR3 amino acids: CSVRTDYEQYF. The CDR3 bases are TGCAGCGTTAGGACAGACTACGAGCAGTACTTC.

This clonotype was observed a handful of times. For the CDR3, the DNA is TGTGCCAGCAGGCCGACAGAGAACACTGAAGCTTTCTTT. Translated, it gives CASRPTENTEAFF. The chain has TRBV12-3 or TRBV12-4 and TRBJ1-1, with D possibly matching TRBD1 (5 bases). This CDR3 comprises 13 residues. The germline V and J ends were trimmed by 6 bases and 1 base, with 9 bases remaining between them.

There are a few counts of this clonotype. CDR3 sequence: CASSLEAGGAEQFF. CDR3 DNA: TGCGCCAGCAGCTTGGAGGCGGGGGGGGCTGAGCAGTTCTTC. The rearrangement joins TRBV5-1 to TRBJ2-1; TRBD2 matches 9 bases. The V gene's germline CDR1 is SGHRS and CDR2 YFSETQ. V trimming: 0 bases; J trimming: 9 bases; junction bases outside the gene matches: 4. CDR3 length equals 14 residues.

This chain links TRBV7-2 with TRBJ1-3; 7 bases are shared with TRBD1. The CDR3 has 15 amino acids. CDR1 is SGHTA and CDR2 is FQGNSA in the germline V gene. J gave up 4 bases and V 2 bases, and 5 bases lay outside the gene matches. CDR3: CASSLHRDRGNTIYF. CDR3 coding DNA: TGTGCCAGCAGCTTACACCGGGACAGAGGAAACACCATATATTTT.

This clonotype was detected once. Given a much more abundant clone one base away, this may be a read error. The chain is built from TRBV7-9 and TRBJ1-5; D ambiguous. The length of the CDR3 is 15 residues. V was trimmed by 5 bases and J by 0 bases, leaving 11 bases between them. The germline gives CDR1 SEHNR, CDR2 FQNEAQ (reference sequence). The CDR3 nucleotides are TGTGCCAGCAGCCTAGTGACAACTAGCAATCAGCCCCAGCATTTT. Its translation is CASSLVTTSNQPQHF. Combining the CDR3 with reference TRBV7-9 and TRBJ1-5 gives the whole variable domain DTGVSQNPRHKITKRGQNVTFRCDPISEHNRLYWYRQTLGQGPEFLTYFQNEAQLEKSRLLSDRFSAERPKGSFSTLEIQRTEQGDSAMYLCASSLVTTSNQPQHFGDGTRLSIL.

This clonotype was recorded many times. CDR3 sequence: CSARLAGRKETQYF. The CDR3 bases are TGCAGTGCTAGACTAGCGGGACGAAAAGAGACCCAGTACTTC. The chain recombines TRBV20-1 with TRBJ2-5; TRBD2 matches 9 bases. After removal of 2 bases from V and 3 bases from J, the junction contained 4 bases not matched to a gene. The CDR3 totals 14 residues. Germline V gene data show CDR1 as DFQATT and CDR2 as SNEGSKA (reference sequence).

This clonotype was found a few times. The rearrangement joins TRBV7-3 to TRBJ2-1, with TRBD2 matching over 10 bases. Germline-derived CDR1 and CDR2 are SGHTA and FQGTGA. This CDR3 has 15 amino acids. V lost 5 bases, J lost 7 bases, and 8 bases stayed unmatched. The CDR3 sequence: CASSKSGRARNEQFF. The DNA for the CDR3 is TGTGCCAGCAGCAAGAGCGGGAGGGCTCGAAATGAGCAGTTCTTC.

This sequence joins TRBV20-1 and TRBJ2-3; D is ambiguous. Germline values: CDR1 DFQATT, CDR2 SNEGSKA (reference sequence). The V and J ends lost 3 bases and 0 bases respectively, with 13 bases between them. The CDR3 loop spans 15 amino acids. CDR3 sequence reads: CSASSPRTSTDTQYF. CDR3 coding DNA: TGCAGTGCTAGCTCTCCTAGAACTAGCACAGATACGCAGTATTTT.

The table lists this clonotype with a few counts. The chain couples TRBV15 to TRBJ2-1; 10 nucleotides agree with TRBD1. Germline V gene data show CDR1 as LNHNV and CDR2 as YYDKDF (reference sequence). This CDR3 has 21 residues. The V gene end was trimmed by 2 bases and the J gene end by 5 bases; junction bases not matched to a gene: 21. The CDR3 loop reads CATSRTQEPGQGMAGHNEQFF. Here the CDR3 DNA reads TGTGCCACCAGCAGAACGCAGGAACCGGGACAGGGGATGGCGGGACACAATGAGCAGTTCTTC.

This clonotype was seen at least ten times. This rearrangement joins TRBV20-1 to TRBJ2-3, with D possibly matching TRBD2 (7 bases). CDR3 length: 12 residues. V shed 0 bases and J shed 10 bases, with 11 bases lying between them. Germline V gene sequence: CDR1 DFQATT, CDR2 SNEGSKA (reference sequence). CDR3 nucleotide sequence: TGCAGTGCTAGAGATGGGAGGGGGGCGCAGTATTTT. Amino acids: CSARDGRGAQYF.

The CDR3 region has the DNA TGCAGCGTTGACCCGACAGGGGGTCTTCTGCGGGACAATGAGCAGTTCTTC. Its translation: CSVDPTGGLLRDNEQFF. The chain recombines TRBV29-1 with TRBJ2-1, with TRBD1 matching over 9 bases. This CDR3 region has 17 residues. V trimming: 3 bases; J trimming: 5 bases; junction bases outside the gene matches: 14. Germline loops: CDR1 SQVTM, CDR2 ANQGSEA.

The chain is built from TRBV5-1 and TRBJ1-3; weak D call: TRBD1 (5 bases). The CDR3 length is 13 residues. Germline V gene sequence: CDR1 SGHRS, CDR2 YFSETQ. Trimming pared 5 bases from V and 3 bases from J, leaving 9 bases between. The chain's CDR3 is CASRQGFGNTIYF. The CDR3 DNA sequence: TGCGCCAGCAGGCAGGGATTTGGAAACACCATATATTTT. The full variable domain, in which reference TRBV5-1 and TRBJ1-3 provide the parts outside the CDR3, is KAGVTQTPRYLIKTRGQQVTLSCSPISGHRSVSWYQQTPGQGLQFLFEYFSETQRNKGNFPGRFSGRQFSNSRSEMNVSTLELGDSALYLCASRQGFGNTIYFGEGSWLTVV.

With respect to this clonotype: A read error may explain this, as a much larger clone is one base away. This chain connects TRBV27 to TRBJ1-1, with D possibly matching TRBD1 (6 bases). The CDR3 totals 14 residues. In germline, CDR1 is MNHEY, CDR2 SMNVEV (reference sequence). The CDR3 here is CAGSRRTATSGAFF. In DNA form, the CDR3 reads TGTGCCGGCAGTCGGAGGACAGCAACCTCGGGGGCTTTCTTT.